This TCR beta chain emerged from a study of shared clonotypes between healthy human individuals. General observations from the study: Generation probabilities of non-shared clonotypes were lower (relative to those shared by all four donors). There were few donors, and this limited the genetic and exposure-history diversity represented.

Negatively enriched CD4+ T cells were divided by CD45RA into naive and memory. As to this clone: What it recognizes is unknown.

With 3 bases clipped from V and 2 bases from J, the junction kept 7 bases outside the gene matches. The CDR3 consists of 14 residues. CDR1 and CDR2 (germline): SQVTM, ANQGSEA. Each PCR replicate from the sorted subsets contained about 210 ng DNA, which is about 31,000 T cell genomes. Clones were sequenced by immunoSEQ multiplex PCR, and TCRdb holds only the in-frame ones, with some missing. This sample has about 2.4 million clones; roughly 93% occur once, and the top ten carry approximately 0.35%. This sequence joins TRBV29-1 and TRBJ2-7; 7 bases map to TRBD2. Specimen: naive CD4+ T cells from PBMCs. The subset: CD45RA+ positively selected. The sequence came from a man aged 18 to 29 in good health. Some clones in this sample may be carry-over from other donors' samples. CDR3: CSVEGGAATYEQYF. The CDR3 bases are TGCAGCGTTGAGGGAGGGGCGGCCACCTACGAGCAGTACTTC.